One and the same sample provided the 32 T cell receptor beta chains below, sequenced in a study of T-cell reconstitution after alpha-beta-depleted transplantation in children. For TCRbeta, the library was prepared with unique molecular identifiers. Via MiXCR, TCRdb re-called the PCR reads, giving one row per CDR3 protein. The data show a few hundred thousand distinct CDR3 sequences, roughly a tenth seen once. Sequenced material: PBMCs, taken before TCRalphabeta/CD19-depleted stem cell transplant. The receptors derive from a boy under three years old with acute myeloid leukemia, due to receive a stem cell transplant.

This clonotype turned up a few times. The chain joins TRBV3-1 to TRBJ2-7, with 10 bases fitting TRBD2. Germline V gives CDR1 LGHDT, CDR2 YNNKEL (reference sequence). CDR3 size: 16 residues. Germline trimming cut 3 bases from V and 1 base from J; bases unmatched to any gene: 6. The DNA for the CDR3 is TGTGCCAGCAGCCACCGTTGGACTAGCGGATCCTACGAGCAGTACTTC. This gives the protein CASSHRWTSGSYEQYF.

This clonotype was counted many times. The genes are TRBV10-3 and TRBJ2-5, with D maybe TRBD2 (6 bases). The CDR3 contains 15 residues. The V and J ends lost 1 base and 1 base respectively, with 10 bases between them. Germline V gene lookup returns CDR1 ENHRY and CDR2 SYGVKD. As DNA, the CDR3 is TGTGCCATCAGTGAGTTAGCGGAGCCCCAAGAGACCCAGTACTTC. This translates into CAISELAEPQETQYF.

This clonotype has ten or more counts. The chain joins TRBV6-5 to TRBJ2-1; the match to TRBD2 covers 13 bases. The J segment lost 0 bases and the V segment lost 4 bases, leaving 6 bases of the junction unmatched. CDR1 MNHEY and CDR2 SVGAGI come from the germline V gene. The CDR3 is made up of 18 amino acids. CDR3 nucleotides: TGTGCCAGCAGTTTGACTAGCGGGGGGCCCAGCTCCTACAATGAGCAGTTCTTC. It yields the protein CASSLTSGGPSSYNEQFF.

This clonotype was observed a few times. The J gene is TRBJ2-1, the V gene TRBV6-5, with 13 bases that match TRBD2. Germline V gives CDR1 MNHEY, CDR2 SVGAGI. V was pared by 5 bases and J by 10 bases, with 5 bases of the junction left unmatched. The CDR3 runs to 14 residues. CDR3 coding DNA: TGTGCCAGCAGTAGAGGACTAGCGGGAGACGAGCAGTTCTTC. This codes for CASSRGLAGDEQFF.

The table lists this clonotype with a few counts. V is TRBV7-8 and J is TRBJ2-7; 8 bases align to TRBD1. Trimming removed 2 bases from V and 2 bases from J; junction bases left unmatched: 8. The CDR3 extends over 16 amino acids. Germline CDR1 SGHVS, CDR2 FQNEAQ. Here the CDR3 DNA reads TGTGCCAGCAGCTTAAGGACAGGGAGAAGTCCCTACGAGCAGTACTTC. Translating it yields CASSLRTGRSPYEQYF.

This clonotype was detected ten times or more. The chain links TRBV20-1 to TRBJ1-5; unclear D gene. V lost 6 bases and J lost 4, with 16 bases in between. The CDR3 covers 14 residues. Looked up from germline, CDR1 is DFQATT and CDR2 is SNEGSKA (reference sequence). CDR3 sequence (DNA): TGCAGTGCCCAACCCCAGACATTAAATCAGCCCCAGCATTTT. Amino acids: CSAQPQTLNQPQHF.

In this sample, this clonotype turned up a few times. The chain joins TRBV7-3 to TRBJ2-7; D may be TRBD1 (6 bases). Trimming took 1 base from V and 7 from J, leaving 11 bases between them. CDR1 is SGHTA, CDR2 FQGTGA, per germline. This CDR3 spans 13 amino acids. The CDR3 DNA is TGTGCCAGCAGCTTAAGGGGGCGAAGAGAGCAGTACTTC. Amino acid sequence: CASSLRGRREQYF.

The table lists this clonotype with many counts. The genes are TRBV20-1 and TRBJ1-4, with TRBD1 matching 7 bases. Germline lookup yields CDR1 DFQATT and CDR2 SNEGSKA (reference sequence). V lost 5 bases to trimming and J lost 8 bases; unmatched junction nucleotides: 11. The length of the CDR3 is 14 residues. CDR3 residues: CSALIRQGSEKLFF. In nucleotides, the CDR3 is TGCAGTGCTCTGATCCGACAGGGAAGCGAAAAACTGTTTTTT.

This clonotype occurred many times. The chain recombines TRBV7-2 with TRBJ1-1; 7 bases match TRBD1. Per germline, CDR1 SGHTA and CDR2 FQGNSA. V trimming: 5 bases; J trimming: 4 bases; junction bases outside the gene matches: 10. The CDR3 runs 15 residues. CDR3 region: CASSAVRGRGTEAFF. Written as DNA, the CDR3 is TGTGCCAGCAGCGCAGTTAGGGGGCGGGGCACTGAAGCTTTCTTT. Using reference TRBV7-2 and TRBJ1-1 for the parts outside the CDR3, the full variable domain is GAGVSQSPSNKVTEKGKDVELRCDPISGHTALYWYRQSLGQGLEFLIYFQGNSAPDKSGLPSDRFSAERTGGSVSTLTIQRTQQEDSAVYLCASSAVRGRGTEAFFGQGTRLTVV.

This clonotype was detected many times. V is TRBV10-2 and J is TRBJ1-2; 10 positions match TRBD1. V was clipped by 8 bases and J by 3 bases; unmatched bases: 0. From germline, CDR1 is WSHSY and CDR2 SAAADI. The CDR3 runs 12 residues. CDR3 sequence reads: CASGTGDYGYTF. The CDR3 DNA is TGCGCCAGCGGGACAGGGGACTATGGCTACACCTTC.

This clonotype was seen at least ten times. J is TRBJ2-4 and V is TRBV4-2, with D perhaps matching TRBD1 or TRBD2 (5 bases each). The CDR3 has 17 residues. CDR1 and CDR2 (germline): LGHNA, YNFKEQ. The ends were cut back, 0 bases at V and 1 base at J, with 13 bases in the middle. The CDR3 region is CASSQDNGARAKNIQYF. CDR3 nucleotide sequence: TGTGCCAGCAGCCAAGATAACGGGGCGCGGGCCAAAAACATTCAGTACTTC.

This clonotype appeared many times. This chain uses TRBV29-1 with TRBJ2-3; D gene uncertain. CDR1 is SQVTM and CDR2 is ANQGSEA in the germline V gene. CDR3 size: 11 residues. Between the trimmed V and J ends, which lost 3 bases and 4 bases, there was a span of 5 bases. The CDR3 sequence: CSVDSSDTQYF. The CDR3 region has the DNA TGCAGCGTTGATAGCTCAGATACGCAGTATTTT.

In its sample, this clonotype was seen many times. Here the CDR3 DNA reads TGTGCCAGCAGCAAAGAGACCGGGACAGGGGCCAGGAACACTGAAGCTTTCTTT. This codes for CASSKETGTGARNTEAFF. The rearrangement links TRBV21-1 to TRBJ1-1; the table's D call TRBD1 went unverified against the DNA. TRBV21-1 is deemed a pseudogene. This CDR3 comprises 18 residues.

This clonotype was seen at least ten times. The rearrangement links TRBV7-6 to TRBJ2-5; D call uncertain. Trimming left V 1 base short and J 5 bases short, with 11 bases between. This CDR3 is built from 14 residues. Germline V gene sequence: CDR1 SGHVS, CDR2 FNYEAQ. CDR3 coding DNA: TGTGCCAGCAGCTTAGGGTCGGATCGGGAGACCCAGTACTTC. Amino acids: CASSLGSDRETQYF.

This clonotype was observed a handful of times. This chain joins TRBV7-2 and TRBJ1-2; D is ambiguous. V was clipped by 0 bases and J by 6 bases, with 8 bases between them. In germline, CDR1 is SGHTA, CDR2 FQGNSA. The CDR3 is made up of 13 amino acids. The CDR3, as DNA: TGTGCCAGCAGCTTAGCCTCCGGGAATGGCTACACCTTC. Amino acid sequence: CASSLASGNGYTF.

This clonotype was seen repeatedly, ten times or more. The chain joins TRBV12-3 or TRBV12-4 to TRBJ2-7; 13 bases match TRBD2. This CDR3 has 14 residues. With 5 bases clipped from V and 7 bases from J, the junction kept 5 bases outside the gene matches. CDR3 nucleotide sequence: TGTGCCAGCAGTCCATTGGGACTAGCGGGAGAGCAGTACTTC. Amino acid sequence: CASSPLGLAGEQYF.

This clonotype was recorded many times. The chain combines TRBV29-1 with TRBJ2-2; tentatively, D is TRBD1 (5 bases). The germline V gene encodes CDR1 SQVTM and CDR2 ANQGSEA. V gave up 2 bases and J gave up 6 bases, with 7 bases separating them. The CDR3 contains 12 residues. DNA for the CDR3: TGCAGCGTTGAATGGGGCGCCGGGGAGCTGTTTTTT. This translates into CSVEWGAGELFF.

This clonotype was recorded at least ten times. This chain joins TRBV11-2 and TRBJ2-5; TRBD2 is a possible D gene (5 bases). V was cut by 7 bases and J by 5 bases, with 17 bases left in between. The CDR3 covers 14 residues. Germline V CDR1 and CDR2: SGHAT, FQNNGV. The CDR3 DNA reads TGTGCCAGCACTCTATCACTAGTCGGGGAGACCCAGTACTTC. It encodes CASTLSLVGETQYF.

The chain joins TRBV5-1 to TRBJ2-3; TRBD2 agrees at 8 bases. The germline V gene encodes CDR1 SGHRS and CDR2 YFSETQ. The trim removed 2 bases at V and 4 bases at J, leaving 3 bases unmatched. The length of the CDR3 is 14 residues. CDR3 DNA sequence: TGCGCCAGCAGCTTAGCGGGAGAATCAGATACGCAGTATTTT. Translation: CASSLAGESDTQYF. Complete variable domain (other parts from reference TRBV5-1 and TRBJ2-3): KAGVTQTPRYLIKTRGQQVTLSCSPISGHRSVSWYQQTPGQGLQFLFEYFSETQRNKGNFPGRFSGRQFSNSRSEMNVSTLELGDSALYLCASSLAGESDTQYFGPGTRLTVL.

This clonotype was counted ten times or more. This chain links TRBV10-2 with TRBJ2-7, with a tentative D call TRBD2 (5 bases). V lost 6 bases and J 0 bases, leaving 12 bases between the germline ends. Germline CDR1 and CDR2: WSHSY and SAAADI. The CDR3 runs to 14 residues. Here the CDR3 DNA reads TGCGCCAGCAGCGGCGGGCCCGTCTCCTACGAGCAGTACTTC. Residues: CASSGGPVSYEQYF.

This clonotype was recorded many times. The junction shows a germline mismatch at one end, possibly a read error. The J gene is TRBJ2-1, the V gene TRBV7-2; TRBD2 agrees at 7 bases. This CDR3 region has 15 residues. CDR1 is SGHTA and CDR2 is FQGNSA in the germline V gene. The CDR3 sequence is CASSSWTRRYNQQFF. In DNA, the CDR3 is TGTGCCAGCAGCTCGTGGACTAGGCGTTACAATCAGCAGTTCTTC.

This clonotype has ten or more counts. The V and J genes are TRBV11-2 and TRBJ1-1, with 9 bases matching TRBD1. The CDR3 contains 15 residues. Germline V gene data show CDR1 as SGHAT and CDR2 as FQNNGV. V shed 5 bases and J 7 bases; nucleotides not matched to a gene: 11. CDR3 nucleotides: TGTGCCAGCAGCGCAACCGGGACAGGGAAGATTGAAGCTTTCTTT. Translated: CASSATGTGKIEAFF.

This clonotype was recorded many times. The V and J genes are TRBV7-2 and TRBJ1-6; 8 positions agree with TRBD1. The CDR3 is 14 residues long. The germline V gene has CDR1 SGHTA and CDR2 FQGNSA. V was pared by 5 bases and J by 7 bases, with 4 bases of the junction left unmatched. CDR3 sequence: CASSLRQGNSPLHF. The CDR3 DNA reads TGTGCCAGCAGCCTACGACAGGGGAATTCACCCCTCCACTTT.

This clonotype was counted ten times or more. V gene TRBV29-1 combines with J gene TRBJ1-1; D uncertain. The CDR3 has 12 residues. Germline-derived CDR1 and CDR2 are SQVTM and ANQGSEA. Trimming shortened V by 6 bases and J by 0 bases, and 8 bases separated the two germline ends. The chain's CDR3 is CSVHLMNTEAFF. CDR3 DNA sequence: TGCAGCGTCCACCTCATGAACACTGAAGCTTTCTTT.

The chain carries TRBV9 and TRBJ2-7, with 11 nucleotides matching TRBD2. CDR1 and CDR2 from the germline V gene are SGDLS and YYNGEE. Trimming took 0 bases from V and 4 from J; bases not matched to a gene: 21. This CDR3 comprises 21 residues. The DNA of the CDR3 is TGTGCCAGCAGCGTAGACTCTTCGAACTCGTTACTAGCGGGAGATCAGTACGAGCAGTACTTC. Its protein product is CASSVDSSNSLLAGDQYEQYF.

The sample holds many counts of this clonotype. The J gene is TRBJ1-4, the V gene TRBV7-9; 7 positions agree with TRBD1. The ends lost 5 bases at V and 4 bases at J; junction bases unmatched: 7. Germline-derived CDR1 and CDR2 are SEHNR and FQNEAQ (reference sequence). This CDR3 has 15 amino acids. CDR3 residues: CASSEGAALNEKLFF. The CDR3 region has the DNA TGTGCCAGCAGCGAGGGGGCCGCGCTTAATGAAAAACTGTTTTTT.

This clonotype was seen ten or more times. CDR3 amino acids: CASSLADSRETQYF. CDR3 in DNA: TGTGCCAGCAGCTTGGCTGACAGTCGGGAGACCCAGTACTTC. This chain joins TRBV5-6 and TRBJ2-5; maybe TRBD1 (5 bases). The CDR3 is 14 amino acids. Germline lookup yields CDR1 SGHDT and CDR2 YYEEEE. V lost 0 bases, J lost 5 bases, and 11 bases lay in between.

This clonotype was counted at least ten times. V gene TRBV28 combines with J gene TRBJ2-1; 8 bases are a match to TRBD2. Germline V gene data show CDR1 as MDHEN and CDR2 as SYDVKM. CDR3 length: 19 residues. V lost 1 base and J lost 4; bases outside the gene matches: 15. CDR3 loop: CASSLLTPQGLGTYNEQFF. DNA for the CDR3: TGTGCCAGCAGTTTATTAACGCCCCAGGGACTAGGTACTTACAATGAGCAGTTCTTC.

The chain combines TRBV11-1 with TRBJ2-3, with TRBD2 matching 16 bases. V was clipped by 8 bases and J by 3 bases; unmatched bases: 11. The CDR3 length is 18 residues. The germline V gene has CDR1 SGHAT and CDR2 FQDESV (reference sequence). Here the CDR3 reads CASREGLAGGPRTDTQYF. The CDR3 DNA is TGTGCCAGCCGCGAGGGACTAGCGGGGGGGCCTAGGACAGATACGCAGTATTTT.

The J gene is TRBJ2-7, the V gene TRBV3-1; TRBD2 matches at 9 bases. After removal of 4 bases from V and 4 bases from J, the junction contained 5 bases not matched to a gene. Germline V lookup: CDR1 LGHDT, CDR2 YNNKEL (reference sequence). CDR3 length: 14 residues. The chain's CDR3 is CASSRSGSGYEQYF. The CDR3 DNA reads as TGTGCCAGCAGCCGTAGCGGGAGCGGGTACGAGCAGTACTTC.

The chain recombines TRBV5-1 with TRBJ2-1; 9 nucleotides match TRBD1. The V gene end was trimmed by 3 bases and the J gene end by 8 bases; junction bases not matched to a gene: 12. Germline CDR1 reads SGHRS; CDR2 reads YFSETQ. The CDR3 has 16 residues. The CDR3 nucleotides are TGCGCCAGCAGCTCCTGGGGTTGGGGACAGGGAGATGAGCAGTTCTTC. It yields the protein CASSSWGWGQGDEQFF. Full variable domain (missing parts from reference TRBV5-1 and TRBJ2-1): KAGVTQTPRYLIKTRGQQVTLSCSPISGHRSVSWYQQTPGQGLQFLFEYFSETQRNKGNFPGRFSGRQFSNSRSEMNVSTLELGDSALYLCASSSWGWGQGDEQFFGPGTRLTVL.

This clonotype was seen a handful of times. This rearrangement joins TRBV20-1 to TRBJ2-7; the D gene is possibly TRBD1 (5 bases). Trimming took 3 bases from V and 0 from J, leaving 9 bases between them. CDR1 and CDR2 (germline): DFQATT, SNEGSKA (reference sequence). The CDR3 loop spans 13 amino acids. CDR3 in amino acids: CSARHRSSYEQYF. The CDR3 DNA reads as TGCAGTGCTAGGCACAGGAGCTCCTACGAGCAGTACTTC.